The TCR beta chain described here comes from a study of PD-L1 blockade in urothelial cancer. Study-wide background: Among blood samples, the median T cell count was around 140,000.

The CDR3 is 13 amino acids. V lost 3 bases and J lost 5, with 7 bases in between. Germline V gene sequence: CDR1 MNHEY, CDR2 SMNVEV (reference sequence). Sequenced by immunoSEQ multiplex PCR; TCRdb stores in-frame clones only, minus some. Of about 50,000 clones listed, 80% to 90% are singletons. Time point reported: peripheral blood 6 weeks after treatment start. Material: PBMCs, obtained around atezolizumab (anti-PD-L1) treatment. The chain employs TRBV27 and TRBJ1-4; D is perhaps TRBD1 (5 bases). This receptor was taken from a man between 65 and 80 years old with urothelial cancer. The CDR3 DNA reads as TGTGCCAGCAGTTTTAGACAGAATGAAAAACTGTTTTTT. This gives the protein CASSFRQNEKLFF.